The rows below give T cell receptor beta chains drawn from one sample of a study of control samples from healthy donors and cancer patients. Libraries were prepared by immunoSEQ multiplex PCR; TCRdb keeps only in-frame clonotypes and omits some of them. The sample lists roughly 80,000 clones, around 94% seen once, with approximately 6% in the top ten. Sample: blood. The receptors here all came from a woman aged 55 to 70 in good health. Both conserved end residues are part of each CDR3. Fields, in order: CDR3 length, D gene, J gene, clone size, V gene, CDR3 protein, CDR3 DNA. The D gene is left open where the match is weak. Expanded clones get a size class; other rows say once, few or many, or leave the size out.

15,.,TRBJ2-7,once,TRBV4-1,CASSLTSGKFYEQYF,TGCGCCAGCAGCCTCACGAGCGGAAAATTCTACGAGCAGTACTTC
15,.,TRBJ2-7,.,TRBV5-5,CASSLIRQGTYEQYF,TGTGCCAGCAGCTTGATTAGGCAGGGCACCTACGAGCAGTACTTC
14,.,TRBJ2-7,once,TRBV19,CASSPRGGAFEQYF,TGTGCCAGTAGCCCCCGCGGGGGCGCTTTTGAGCAGTACTTC
16,.,TRBJ1-1,.,TRBV2,CASSEGQGFAVGEAFF,TGTGCCAGCAGTGAGGGGCAGGGATTCGCCGTAGGGGAAGCTTTCTTT
16,TRBD1,TRBJ1-5,.,TRBV28,CASSLGNRGTGQPQHF,TGTGCCAGCAGTCTAGGGAACAGGGGGACCGGTCAGCCCCAGCATTTT
13,.,TRBJ2-1,once,TRBV19,CASTTGPGNEQFF,TGTGCCAGTACCACAGGACCGGGGAATGAGCAGTTCTTC
15,.,TRBJ2-5,.,TRBV6-5,CATTRRAGGDETQYF,TGTGCCACTACCCGGAGGGCAGGGGGGGATGAGACCCAGTACTTC
15,.,TRBJ1-5,.,TRBV6-1,CASSEDGDIVQPQHF,TGTGCCAGCAGTGAAGACGGGGACATCGTCCAGCCCCAGCATTTT
15,TRBD2,TRBJ2-3,.,TRBV6-5,CASARRDYSTDTQYF,TGTGCCAGCGCCAGGCGGGACTACAGCACAGATACGCAGTATTTT
15,TRBD1,TRBJ1-5,few,TRBV2,CASGAERGQGQPQHF,TGTGCCAGCGGAGCGGAAAGGGGGCAGGGGCAGCCCCAGCATTTT
15,.,TRBJ2-2,.,TRBV11-3,CASSLSGSGAGELFF,TGTGCCAGCAGCCTAAGTGGGAGTGGAGCCGGGGAGCTGTTTTTT
15,TRBD2,TRBJ2-7,.,TRBV28,CASSPPGGSTYEQYF,TGTGCCAGCAGTCCCCCGGGAGGGAGTACGTACGAGCAGTACTTC
14,TRBD2,TRBJ2-1,.,TRBV28,CASSPGLAGNEQFF,TGTGCCAGCAGTCCGGGACTAGCGGGGAATGAGCAGTTCTTC
15,.,TRBJ2-2,.,TRBV30,CAWSALGANTGELFF,TGTGCCTGGAGTGCCCTCGGGGCCAACACCGGGGAGCTGTTTTTT
14,.,TRBJ2-5,.,TRBV2,CASMLGLYQETQYF,TGTGCCAGCATGCTTGGACTGTACCAAGAGACCCAGTACTTC
14,TRBD1,TRBJ1-4,.,TRBV7-9,CASSFGTANEKLFF,TGTGCCAGCAGCTTCGGGACAGCAAATGAAAAACTGTTTTTT
16,TRBD2,TRBJ2-1,once,TRBV28,CASRLGLAGGFDEQFF,TGTGCCAGCAGACTAGGACTAGCGGGAGGGTTTGATGAGCAGTTCTTC
13,TRBD1,TRBJ1-2,.,TRBV5-1,CASSPGGGEGYTF,TGCGCCAGCTCACCAGGGGGCGGAGAAGGCTACACCTTC
16,.,TRBJ2-1,.,TRBV15,CATSPRPASEYNEQFF,TGTGCCACCAGCCCACGGCCGGCTAGCGAATACAATGAGCAGTTCTTC
17,.,TRBJ2-1,.,TRBV24-1,CATSDLGAGKSSNEQFF,TGTGCCACCAGTGATTTGGGCGCGGGTAAGAGTTCCAATGAGCAGTTCTTC
17,.,TRBJ2-6,.,TRBV2,CASSEMGQLSGANVLTF,TGTGCCAGCAGTGAAATGGGACAACTTTCTGGGGCCAACGTCCTGACTTTC
13,.,TRBJ1-5,.,TRBV28,CASRDIRNQPQHF,TGTGCCAGCAGGGACATCCGAAATCAGCCCCAGCATTTT
14,TRBD1,TRBJ1-4,.,TRBV27,CASSWTGTNEKLFF,TGTGCCAGCAGTTGGACAGGAACTAATGAAAAACTGTTTTTT
14,.,TRBJ1-1,.,TRBV5-5,CASSLEGLNTEAFF,TGTGCCAGCAGCTTGGAGGGCTTGAACACTGAAGCTTTCTTT
14,TRBD1,TRBJ2-5,.,TRBV6-5,CASTPGQGGETQYF,TGTGCCAGCACCCCGGGACAGGGAGGGGAGACCCAGTACTTC
15,TRBD1,TRBJ2-5,.,TRBV9,CASSPRTGWIETQYF,TGTGCCAGCAGCCCTCGGACAGGGTGGATTGAGACCCAGTACTTC
14,TRBD1,TRBJ1-3,.,TRBV15,CATRPTGEGNTIYF,TGTGCCACCAGACCGACAGGGGAAGGAAACACCATATATTTT
15,TRBD1,TRBJ2-2,.,TRBV28,CASSPTDRVSGELFF,TGTGCCAGCAGTCCAACGGACAGGGTATCCGGGGAGCTGTTTTTT
15,TRBD2,TRBJ2-1,.,TRBV6-4,CASSLADGSYNEQFF,TGTGCCAGCAGTCTAGCGGACGGCTCCTACAATGAGCAGTTCTTC
15,.,TRBJ2-1,.,TRBV7-9,CASSFGSGSSNEQFF,TGTGCCAGCAGCTTTGGTTCCGGGAGTAGCAATGAGCAGTTCTTC
13,.,TRBJ1-2,.,TRBV7-2,CASSLWPEGGYTF,TGTGCCAGCAGCTTATGGCCCGAGGGGGGCTACACCTTC
14,.,TRBJ2-1,.,TRBV11-2,CASTSGSKNNEQFF,TGTGCCAGTACGTCCGGGAGTAAGAACAATGAGCAGTTCTTC
12,.,TRBJ1-4,.,TRBV24-1,CATRGPDEKLFF,TGTGCAACCCGGGGGCCTGATGAAAAACTGTTTTTT
14,.,TRBJ1-3,.,TRBV6-5,CASSPHNSGNTIYF,TGTGCCAGCAGCCCCCACAACTCTGGAAACACCATATATTTT
16,TRBD1,TRBJ1-4,.,TRBV19,CASSRRPGTGGEKLFF,TGTGCCAGTAGTAGACGACCGGGGACAGGCGGCGAAAAACTGTTTTTT
14,.,TRBJ1-3,.,TRBV11-2,CASSPDRLGNTIYF,TGTGCCAGCAGCCCTGACAGGCTCGGAAACACCATATATTTT
14,TRBD1,TRBJ2-7,few,TRBV6-5,CASRTGLFSYEQYF,TGTGCCAGCCGGACAGGTTTATTTTCCTACGAGCAGTACTTC
16,TRBD2,TRBJ2-7,.,TRBV6-2/TRBV6-3,CASSYQPTSGSYEQYF,TGTGCCAGCAGTTACCAGCCAACTAGCGGGAGCTACGAGCAGTACTTC
12,.,TRBJ1-1,.,TRBV18,CASSLPQGKAFF,TGTGCCAGCTCTCTTCCCCAGGGGAAAGCTTTCTTT
17,TRBD2,TRBJ2-2,.,TRBV9,CASSPFELSGRGGELFF,TGTGCCAGCAGCCCTTTTGAACTTAGCGGGAGAGGCGGGGAGCTGTTTTTT
14,.,TRBJ2-1,.,TRBV5-4,CAWTRGGGYNEQFF,TGTGCCTGGACCAGGGGGGGAGGCTACAATGAGCAGTTCTTC
15,TRBD1,TRBJ2-7,once,TRBV24-1,CATSDPGQGAVEQYF,TGTGCCACCAGTGATCCGGGACAGGGGGCGGTTGAGCAGTACTTC
16,TRBD1,TRBJ2-7,.,TRBV14,CASSQVGTGMTYEQYF,TGTGCCAGCAGCCAGGTAGGGACAGGGATGACCTACGAGCAGTACTTC